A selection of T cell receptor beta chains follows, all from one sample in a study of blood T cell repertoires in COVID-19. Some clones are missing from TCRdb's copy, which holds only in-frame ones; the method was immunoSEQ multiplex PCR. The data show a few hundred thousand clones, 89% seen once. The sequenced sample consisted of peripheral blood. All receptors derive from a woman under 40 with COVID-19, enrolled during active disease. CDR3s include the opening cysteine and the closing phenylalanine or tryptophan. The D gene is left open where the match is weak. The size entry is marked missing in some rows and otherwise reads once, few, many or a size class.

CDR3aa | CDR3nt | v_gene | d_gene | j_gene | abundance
CASTLAGGVTDTQYF | TGCGCCAGCACCTTAGCGGGGGGGGTCACAGATACGCAGTATTTT | TRBV4-3 | TRBD2 | TRBJ2-3 | NA
CASGQGHSNQPQHF | TGTGCCAGCGGCCAAGGACATAGCAATCAGCCCCAGCATTTT | TRBV2 | NA | TRBJ1-5 | NA
CASSIGRLWGHLNTEAFF | TGTGCCAGTAGTATTGGTCGGCTTTGGGGGCACCTGAACACTGAAGCTTTCTTT | TRBV19 | NA | TRBJ1-1 | NA
CASSLYRDYYNEQFF | TGTGCCAGCAGCCTCTACCGGGACTACTACAATGAGCAGTTCTTC | TRBV13 | TRBD2 | TRBJ2-1 | NA
CAWSLPVTGELFF | TGTGCCTGGAGCCTTCCGGTCACCGGGGAGCTGTTTTTT | TRBV30 | NA | TRBJ2-2 | NA
CAISESRAEGTQYF | TGTGCCATCAGTGAGTCGAGGGCCGAGGGGACCCAGTACTTC | TRBV10-3 | NA | TRBJ2-5 | NA
CASSLVAGVLNTGELFF | TGTGCCAGCAGTTTAGTAGCGGGAGTTTTGAACACCGGGGAGCTGTTTTTT | TRBV27 | TRBD2 | TRBJ2-2 | once
CASSEWLGQGVGYTF | TGTGCCAGCAGTGAATGGTTGGGACAGGGGGTCGGCTACACCTTC | TRBV6-1 | TRBD1 | TRBJ1-2 | NA
CASSQEQGATGANVLTF | TGTGCCAGCAGCCAAGAACAGGGGGCGACTGGGGCCAACGTCCTGACTTTC | TRBV3-1/TRBV3-2 | TRBD1 | TRBJ2-6 | NA
CASSHGQGNTEAFF | TGTGCCAGCAGCCACGGACAGGGGAACACTGAAGCTTTCTTT | TRBV3-1/TRBV3-2 | TRBD1 | TRBJ1-1 | NA
CASSKGAGVIGELFF | TGTGCCAGCAGCAAAGGGGCGGGGGTGATCGGGGAGCTGTTTTTT | TRBV21-1 | NA | TRBJ2-2 | NA
CASRQPTAYEQYF | TGTGCCAGCAGACAACCCACAGCTTACGAGCAGTACTTC | TRBV27 | NA | TRBJ2-7 | NA
CASSFLRTRGTALNYGYTF | TGTGCCAGCAGCTTTCTTCGGACACGTGGGACAGCTCTTAACTATGGCTACACCTTC | TRBV7-2 | TRBD1 | TRBJ1-2 | NA
CASSLVRTSGSDEQFF | TGTGCCAGCAGCTTAGTGCGGACTAGCGGGAGTGATGAGCAGTTCTTC | TRBV7-2 | TRBD2 | TRBJ2-1 | NA
CASSLGGTRSESPLHF | TGTGCCAGCAGCTTGGGGGGGACTCGATCGGAATCACCCCTCCACTTT | TRBV5-4 | NA | TRBJ1-6 | NA
CASSYRGLETQYF | TGTGCCAGCAGTTACAGGGGGTTGGAGACCCAGTACTTC | TRBV7-6 | TRBD1 | TRBJ2-5 | NA
CASTDSTRFNEKLFF | TGTGCCAGCACTGATTCGACAAGGTTTAATGAAAAACTGTTTTTT | TRBV19 | NA | TRBJ1-4 | NA
CASSQVGEYEQYF | TGCGCCAGCAGCCAAGTAGGGGAATACGAGCAGTACTTC | TRBV4-3 | NA | TRBJ2-7 | NA
CASSHDTSGTYNEQFF | TGCGCCAGCAGCCACGATACTAGCGGGACTTACAATGAGCAGTTCTTC | TRBV4-1 | TRBD2 | TRBJ2-1 | NA
CASSPTGVGPEAFF | TGTGCCAGCAGTCCTACAGGGGTCGGGCCTGAAGCTTTCTTT | TRBV28 | TRBD1 | TRBJ1-1 | NA
CASSGTSGRPGETQYF | TGTGCCAGCAGTGGGACTAGCGGGAGGCCGGGAGAGACCCAGTACTTC | TRBV2 | TRBD2 | TRBJ2-5 | NA
CAWSPDGGTEAFF | TGTGCCTGGAGTCCAGACGGGGGCACTGAAGCTTTCTTT | TRBV30 | NA | TRBJ1-1 | once
CASSPTGRETQYF | TGTGCCAGCAGTCCCACGGGAAGAGAGACCCAGTACTTC | TRBV12-3/TRBV12-4 | NA | TRBJ2-5 | NA
CASSPPAWGRNEKLFF | TGTGCCAGCAGCCCCCCTGCCTGGGGGAGGAATGAAAAACTGTTTTTT | TRBV11-2 | NA | TRBJ1-4 | NA
CASSLTRRGDGYTF | TGCGCCAGCAGCCTCACCCGAAGGGGCGATGGCTACACCTTC | TRBV4-3 | NA | TRBJ1-2 | NA
CASSPPGLAQYNEQFF | TGTGCCAGCAGTCCCCCGGGACTAGCGCAGTACAATGAGCAGTTCTTC | TRBV28 | TRBD2 | TRBJ2-1 | NA
CASSQMPGTDTQYF | TGTGCCAGCAGCCAAATGCCGGGCACAGATACGCAGTATTTT | TRBV4-2 | NA | TRBJ2-3 | NA
CASSAYAQGVSSGANVLTF | TGTGCCAGCAGCGCATACGCCCAGGGCGTTAGCTCTGGGGCCAACGTCCTGACTTTC | TRBV9 | NA | TRBJ2-6 | once
CASRSDRVATIYF | TGTGCCAGCAGATCTGACAGGGTAGCCACCATATATTTT | TRBV28 | TRBD1 | TRBJ1-3 | NA
CASSKGGQGTNTEAFF | TGTGCCAGCAGCAAAGGGGGACAGGGAACGAACACTGAAGCTTTCTTT | TRBV21-1 | NA | TRBJ1-1 | NA
CASSPDRGPYGYTF | TGTGCCAGCAGTCCGGACAGGGGGCCTTACGGCTACACCTTC | TRBV28 | TRBD1 | TRBJ1-2 | NA
CASSPTAGQVGDTQYF | TGTGCCAGCAGCCCGACGGCGGGACAGGTGGGGGATACGCAGTATTTT | TRBV3-1/TRBV3-2 | TRBD1 | TRBJ2-3 | NA
CASSFNSGGTDTQYF | TGTGCCAGCAGCTTTAACTCAGGGGGGACAGATACGCAGTATTTT | TRBV5-6 | NA | TRBJ2-3 | NA
CASSEQGSNQPQHF | TGTGCCAGCAGTGAACAGGGTAGCAATCAGCCCCAGCATTTT | TRBV27 | NA | TRBJ1-5 | NA
CASSIASGTGLQPQHF | TGTGCCAGTAGTATCGCTTCCGGGACAGGGCTTCAGCCCCAGCATTTT | TRBV19 | TRBD1 | TRBJ1-5 | few
CASSYTLETLTYEQYF | TGTGCCAGCAGTTACACACTAGAAACCCTAACCTACGAGCAGTACTTC | TRBV6-6 | NA | TRBJ2-7 | NA
CASSQIKGIAGDTYNEQFF | TGTGCCAGCAGCCAAATCAAGGGTATAGCGGGAGACACCTACAATGAGCAGTTCTTC | TRBV4-2 | TRBD2 | TRBJ2-1 | NA
CASSQNAQGGSDEQYF | TGTGCCAGCAGCCAAAACGCCCAGGGAGGGTCTGACGAGCAGTACTTC | TRBV5-8 | TRBD2 | TRBJ2-7 | NA
CASSQGTGGGNSPLHF | TGCGCCAGCAGCCAAGGGACAGGGGGCGGTAATTCACCCCTCCACTTT | TRBV4-1 | TRBD1 | TRBJ1-6 | NA
CASSWDRERSGNTIYF | TGCGCCAGCAGCTGGGACAGGGAACGATCTGGAAACACCATATATTTT | TRBV5-1 | TRBD1 | TRBJ1-3 | NA
CASSLDRVNQPQHF | TGTGCCAGCTCATTGGACAGGGTCAATCAGCCCCAGCATTTT | TRBV18 | TRBD1 | TRBJ1-5 | NA
CASSQDGNGAGGTDTQYF | TGCGCCAGCAGCCAAGATGGCAACGGGGCAGGGGGCACAGATACGCAGTATTTT | TRBV4-3 | NA | TRBJ2-3 | NA
CASSENSIGAVNTEAFF | TGCGCCAGCAGTGAAAACAGTATAGGGGCTGTGAACACTGAAGCTTTCTTT | TRBV10-1 | NA | TRBJ1-1 | NA
CAISAGTENEKLFF | TGTGCCATCAGCGCCGGGACAGAAAATGAAAAACTGTTTTTT | TRBV10-3 | TRBD1 | TRBJ1-4 | few
CASSPIGTGDQPQHF | TGTGCCAGCAGCCCGATAGGGACAGGGGATCAGCCCCAGCATTTT | TRBV4-2 | TRBD1 | TRBJ1-5 | NA
CASSFHGGKNTEAFF | TGTGCCAGCAGTTTTCATGGGGGGAAGAACACTGAAGCTTTCTTT | TRBV28 | NA | TRBJ1-1 | NA
CASSISLAGEQFF | TGTGCCAGCAGTATATCACTAGCGGGGGAGCAGTTCTTC | TRBV6-2/TRBV6-3 | TRBD2 | TRBJ2-1 | NA
CASSAVPGYTF | TGTGCCAGCAGCGCCGTTCCTGGCTACACCTTC | TRBV9 | NA | TRBJ1-2 | NA
CASSPNRFGADTQYF | TGTGCCAGCAGCCCTAACAGGTTTGGAGCAGATACGCAGTATTTT | TRBV7-9 | NA | TRBJ2-3 | once